Each of the 3 T cell receptor beta chains below was sequenced from the same sample in a study of blood T cell repertoires in COVID-19. Libraries were prepared by immunoSEQ multiplex PCR; TCRdb keeps only in-frame clonotypes and omits some of them. The data hold some 290,000 clones, with under 90% observed a single time. The sample was peripheral blood. All receptors derive from a woman aged 25 to 39 with COVID-19, enrolled during active disease.

The chain recombines TRBV5-1 with TRBJ1-6, with TRBD1 matching over 10 bases. The V and J ends lost 2 bases and 7 bases, in that order; junction bases with no gene match: 3. Germline V CDR1 and CDR2: SGHRS, YFSETQ. This CDR3 spans 15 amino acids. CDR3 coding DNA: TGCGCCAGCAGCTTATGGGACAGGGGAAATTCACCCCTCCACTTT. As protein: CASSLWDRGNSPLHF.

This clone was counted once. This chain connects TRBV7-6 to TRBJ1-4; no firm D call. The length of the CDR3 is 15 residues. Germline V lookup: CDR1 SGHVS, CDR2 FNYEAQ. With 6 bases removed from V and 7 bases from J, the gap between germline ends came to 18 bases. The CDR3 DNA reads TGTGCCAGCAGTCACGGTGGAGGGTGGGGTGAAAAACTGTTTTTT. This gives the protein CASSHGGGWGEKLFF. The full variable domain, completed using reference TRBV7-6 and TRBJ1-4, is GAGVSQSPRYKVTKRGQDVALRCDPISGHVSLYWYRQALGQGPEFLTYFNYEAQQDKSGLPNDRFSAERPEGSISTLTIQRTEQRDSAMYRCASSHGGGWGEKLFFGSGTQLSVL.

The rearrangement uses TRBV3-1 (or the pseudogene TRBV3-2) and TRBJ2-3; TRBD1 aligns across 7 bases. The CDR3 sequence is 17 residues long. From germline, CDR1 is LGHDT and CDR2 YNNKEL (reference sequence). V shed 2 bases and J 3 bases; nucleotides not matched to a gene: 11. The CDR3 reads CASSQISLGGMTDTQYF. The CDR3 DNA sequence: TGTGCCAGCAGCCAAATTTCTCTAGGGGGCATGACAGATACGCAGTATTTT.